This is a list of T cell receptor beta chains from one sample in a study of vaccination effects on CD4 cells after COVID-19. The method was immunoSEQ multiplex PCR; TCRdb's version includes in-frame clones alone and lacks a portion of them. The sample carries more than 60,000 clones, more than 60% recorded once. Antigen specificity for these receptors is unknown. Source: CD4+ T cells from PBMCs cultured without peptide, taken before COVID-19 vaccination. These receptors originate from a human donor who had a prior SARS-CoV-2 infection. Each CDR3 is given with its conserved first and last residue. D genes are given only for firm matches. Some rows have no size entry. The others give once, few or many, or a class for an expanded clone.

CDR3 protein	CDR3 DNA	V gene	J gene	clone size	D gene	CDR3 length
CASRGGSTYEQYF	TGTGCCAGCAGGGGTGGCAGTACCTACGAGCAGTACTTC	TRBV3-1/TRBV3-2	TRBJ2-7	-	-	13
CASSSGTGNYEQYF	TGTGCCAGCAGCTCCGGGACAGGGAACTACGAGCAGTACTTC	TRBV2	TRBJ2-7	-	TRBD1	14
CASSLVISGGEKLFF	TGTGCCAGCAGCTTGGTCATCTCCGGCGGGGAAAAACTGTTTTTT	TRBV5-7	TRBJ1-4	-	-	15
CASSSILGSGRVLVDEQYF	TGTGCCAGCAGCTCCATCCTTGGTAGCGGGAGGGTGTTAGTCGACGAGCAGTACTTC	TRBV5-6	TRBJ2-7	-	TRBD2	19
CASSIGLAGGANEQFF	TGTGCCAGCAGCATAGGACTAGCGGGAGGTGCGAATGAGCAGTTCTTC	TRBV7-2	TRBJ2-1	-	TRBD2	16
CASSGGLAGRDTQYF	TGTGCCAGCAGCGGAGGACTAGCGGGAAGGGATACGCAGTATTTT	TRBV9	TRBJ2-3	-	TRBD2	15
CAWSVKTRVGGYTF	TGTGCCTGGAGTGTAAAGACCCGGGTCGGCGGCTACACCTTC	TRBV30	TRBJ1-2	few	-	14
CASSQIAGLSYNEQFF	TGCGCCAGCAGCCAAATAGCGGGGCTTTCCTACAATGAGCAGTTCTTC	TRBV5-1	TRBJ2-1	-	TRBD2	16
CASSVMGIDEQFF	TGTGCCAGCAGCGTAATGGGTATCGATGAGCAGTTCTTC	TRBV9	TRBJ2-1	few	-	13
CASSTATGRNQPQHF	TGTGCCAGTAGTACGGCGACAGGGCGCAATCAGCCCCAGCATTTT	TRBV19	TRBJ1-5	-	TRBD1	15
CASSQGNTIYF	TGCGCCAGCAGCCAAGGAAACACCATATATTTT	TRBV5-1	TRBJ1-3	once	-	11
CATSGKGLAENTDTQYF	TGTGCCACCAGTGGCAAGGGACTAGCGGAGAATACAGATACGCAGTATTTT	TRBV24-1	TRBJ2-3	-	TRBD2	17
CASSLGPVNTEAFF	TGCGCCAGCAGCTTGGGACCCGTGAACACTGAAGCTTTCTTT	TRBV5-1	TRBJ1-1	-	-	14
CASITTQTGTSINEQFF	TGTGCCAGCATCACGACTCAAACCGGGACAAGTATCAATGAGCAGTTCTTC	TRBV2	TRBJ2-1	-	-	17
CASGLGTGGAFGYTF	TGTGCTAGTGGTTTAGGGACAGGGGGCGCGTTTGGCTACACCTTC	TRBV12-5	TRBJ1-2	-	TRBD1	15
CAWSVRPVNTEAFF	TGTGCCTGGAGTGTAAGGCCAGTGAACACTGAAGCTTTCTTT	TRBV30	TRBJ1-1	-	-	14
CASSPLSGGSGELFF	TGTGCCAGCTCACCTCTCTCCGGGGGGTCCGGGGAGCTGTTTTTT	TRBV18	TRBJ2-2	-	TRBD2	15
CAWSPLDRGGNQPQHF	TGTGCCTGGAGCCCACTCGACAGGGGGGGCAATCAGCCCCAGCATTTT	TRBV30	TRBJ1-5	-	TRBD1	16
CSASHGGRAAFF	TGCAGTGCTAGTCACGGGGGCCGGGCAGCTTTCTTT	TRBV20-1	TRBJ1-1	-	-	12
CAREQGYGYTF	TGTGCCCGCGAACAGGGATATGGCTACACCTTC	TRBV30	TRBJ1-2	once	-	11
CASSWGGAGSSEQYF	TGTGCCAGCAGTTGGGGGGGCGCAGGGTCCTCCGAGCAGTACTTC	TRBV13	TRBJ2-7	-	-	15
CATSRAAGGFYEQYF	TGTGCCACCAGCAGAGCAGCAGGGGGTTTCTACGAGCAGTACTTC	TRBV15	TRBJ2-7	-	TRBD1	15
CASSRPGPISNNEQFF	TGTGCCAGCAGTAGACCGGGACCAATATCGAACAATGAGCAGTTCTTC	TRBV11-2	TRBJ2-1	-	-	16
CATAARTGGSGELFF	TGTGCCACGGCCGCACGGACAGGTGGCTCCGGGGAGCTGTTTTTT	TRBV24-1	TRBJ2-2	-	TRBD1	15
CASSQDIREQFF	TGCGCCAGCAGCCAGGACATTAGGGAGCAGTTCTTC	TRBV5-1	TRBJ2-1	-	-	12
CASSRDRGLSGYTF	TGTGCCAGCAGCAGGGACAGGGGGCTCTCAGGCTACACCTTC	TRBV5-5	TRBJ1-2	-	TRBD1	14
CASSFNLRGSNYGYTF	TGTGCCAGCAGCTTTAATTTGCGGGGGTCTAACTATGGCTACACCTTC	TRBV11-3	TRBJ1-2	-	-	16
CASSIQGGNSPLHF	TGTGCCAGTAGTATCCAGGGGGGAAATTCACCCCTCCACTTT	TRBV19	TRBJ1-6	-	TRBD1	14
CASSVRPNRGSYEQYF	TGTGCCAGCAGTGTCCGGCCGAATAGGGGGTCCTACGAGCAGTACTTC	TRBV2	TRBJ2-7	-	-	16
CASSLGGAGPNEQFF	TGTGCCAGCAGCTTAGGGGGAGCGGGACCCAATGAGCAGTTCTTC	TRBV7-2	TRBJ2-1	-	TRBD2	15
CASTPRTKDTQYF	TGTGCCAGCACCCCTAGGACTAAAGATACGCAGTATTTT	TRBV6-2/TRBV6-3	TRBJ2-3	-	-	13
CASSLTLVLSEQYF	TGTGCCAGCAGCTTAACTTTAGTTTTGAGCGAGCAGTACTTC	TRBV11-2	TRBJ2-7	-	-	14
CASSQGRGPKSTDTQYF	TGTGCCAGCAGCCAAGGGAGGGGACCAAAAAGCACAGATACGCAGTATTTT	TRBV4-2	TRBJ2-3	-	-	17
CASRRDWLTEAFF	TGTGCCAGCAGAAGGGACTGGCTCACTGAAGCTTTCTTT	TRBV7-9	TRBJ1-1	once	-	13
CASSQDLGSYNEQFF	TGTGCCAGCAGCCAAGATCTCGGATCCTACAATGAGCAGTTCTTC	TRBV3-1/TRBV3-2	TRBJ2-1	-	-	15
CARSSTETKPQHF	TGTGCCAGAAGCTCGACAGAGACCAAGCCCCAGCATTTT	TRBV5-3	TRBJ1-5	-	-	13
CASSPESQYQETQYF	TGTGCCAGCTCACCAGAAAGTCAGTACCAAGAGACCCAGTACTTC	TRBV18	TRBJ2-5	-	-	15
CASKRTRFSLEQYF	TGTGCCAGCAAAAGGACTAGATTTTCCCTCGAGCAGTACTTC	TRBV2	TRBJ2-7	once	TRBD2	14
CATRSGSQGYYGYTF	TGTGCCACCCGCTCGGGCAGTCAAGGTTATTATGGCTACACCTTC	TRBV19	TRBJ1-2	-	-	15
CASSLVSQGGVQFF	TGTGCCAGCAGCTTAGTTTCGCAGGGGGGTGTGCAGTTCTTC	TRBV7-9	TRBJ2-1	-	-	14
CASSYSQQGSVYEQYF	TGTGCCAGCAGTTACTCGCAACAGGGGAGTGTCTACGAGCAGTACTTC	TRBV6-5	TRBJ2-7	-	TRBD1	16
CASSSHDRVPQSTDTQYF	TGTGCCAGTAGTTCCCATGACAGGGTACCCCAAAGTACAGATACGCAGTATTTT	TRBV19	TRBJ2-3	-	TRBD1	18
CANPSIATGELFF	TGTGCCAACCCGTCTATCGCCACCGGGGAGCTGTTTTTT	TRBV19	TRBJ2-2	-	-	13
CASAITGYREESTEAFF	TGCGCCAGCGCCATAACAGGTTACCGAGAGGAAAGCACTGAAGCTTTCTTT	TRBV4-1	TRBJ1-1	few	-	17
CASSEGGTEPYEQYF	TGTGCCAGTAGTGAAGGTGGGACAGAACCCTACGAGCAGTACTTC	TRBV19	TRBJ2-7	-	TRBD1	15
CASSPAGRGVQETQYF	TGTGCCAGCAGCCCCGCCGGCCGGGGGGTCCAAGAGACCCAGTACTTC	TRBV6-2/TRBV6-3	TRBJ2-5	-	TRBD2	16
CASTSGGGSYNEQFF	TGTGCCAGCACGTCCGGGGGGGGGTCCTACAATGAGCAGTTCTTC	TRBV6-5	TRBJ2-1	-	TRBD2	15
CAISDVGRTEETQYF	TGTGCCATCAGTGATGTGGGTAGGACCGAAGAGACCCAGTACTTC	TRBV10-3	TRBJ2-5	-	-	15
CEIKGKDVQYF	TGTGAGATTAAGGGAAAGGACGTGCAGTACTTC	TRBV24-1	TRBJ2-7	-	-	11
CASSLQSGNQETQYF	TGTGCCAGCAGCTTACAGTCAGGGAATCAAGAGACCCAGTACTTC	TRBV5-4	TRBJ2-5	few	-	15
CASSPWGTDSNQPQHF	TGTGCCAGCTCACCGTGGGGGACGGATAGCAATCAGCCCCAGCATTTT	TRBV18	TRBJ1-5	-	-	16
CASSARSGATENSPLHF	TGTGCCAGCAGCGCCCGCTCCGGAGCGACAGAAAATTCACCCCTCCACTTT	TRBV4-2	TRBJ1-6	-	-	17